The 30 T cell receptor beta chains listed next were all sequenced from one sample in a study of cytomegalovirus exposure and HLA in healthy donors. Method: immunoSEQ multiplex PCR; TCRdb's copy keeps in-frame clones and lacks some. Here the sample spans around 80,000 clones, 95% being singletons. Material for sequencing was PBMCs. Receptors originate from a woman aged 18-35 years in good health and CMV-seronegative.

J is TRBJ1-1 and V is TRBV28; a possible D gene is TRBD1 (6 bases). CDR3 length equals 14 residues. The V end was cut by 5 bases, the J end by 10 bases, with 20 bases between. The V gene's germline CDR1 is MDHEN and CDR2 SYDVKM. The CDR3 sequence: CASSLPRGASGAFF. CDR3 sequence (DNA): TGTGCCAGCAGTCTCCCCAGGGGCGCGAGTGGAGCTTTCTTT.

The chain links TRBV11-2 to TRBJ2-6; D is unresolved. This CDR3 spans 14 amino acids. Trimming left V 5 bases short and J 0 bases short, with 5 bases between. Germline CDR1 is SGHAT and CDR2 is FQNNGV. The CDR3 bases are TGTGCCAGCAGCCGGAGCTCTGGGGCCAACGTCCTGACTTTC. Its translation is CASSRSSGANVLTF. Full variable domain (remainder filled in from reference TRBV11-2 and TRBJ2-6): EAGVAQSPRYKIIEKRQSVAFWCNPISGHATLYWYQQILGQGPKLLIQFQNNGVVDDSQLPKDRFSAERLKGVDSTLKIQPAKLEDSAVYLCASSRSSGANVLTFGAGSRLTVL.

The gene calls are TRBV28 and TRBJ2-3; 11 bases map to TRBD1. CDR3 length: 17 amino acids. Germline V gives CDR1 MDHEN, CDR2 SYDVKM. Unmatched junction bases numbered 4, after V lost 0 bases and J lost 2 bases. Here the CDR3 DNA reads TGTGCCAGCAGTTTATGGGGACAGGGGGTGCTCACAGATACGCAGTATTTT. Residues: CASSLWGQGVLTDTQYF.

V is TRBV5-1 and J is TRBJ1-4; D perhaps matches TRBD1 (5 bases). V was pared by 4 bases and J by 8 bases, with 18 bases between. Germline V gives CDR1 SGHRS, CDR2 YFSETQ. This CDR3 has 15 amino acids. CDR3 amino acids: CASSLLGATREKLFF. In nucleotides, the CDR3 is TGCGCCAGCAGCCTGTTAGGGGCGACGCGAGAAAAACTGTTTTTT.

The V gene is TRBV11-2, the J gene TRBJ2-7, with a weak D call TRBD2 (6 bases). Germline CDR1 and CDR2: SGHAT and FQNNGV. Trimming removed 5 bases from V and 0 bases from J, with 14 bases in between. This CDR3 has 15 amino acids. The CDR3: CASSPAVGLSYEQYF. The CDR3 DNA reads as TGTGCCAGCAGCCCGGCAGTGGGACTCTCCTACGAGCAGTACTTC.

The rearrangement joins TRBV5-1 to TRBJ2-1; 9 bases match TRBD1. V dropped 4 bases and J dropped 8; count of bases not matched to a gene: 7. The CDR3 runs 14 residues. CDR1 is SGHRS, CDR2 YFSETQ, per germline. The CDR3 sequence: CASSRIRTGDEQFF. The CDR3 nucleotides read TGCGCCAGCAGCCGGATTCGGACAGGGGATGAGCAGTTCTTC.

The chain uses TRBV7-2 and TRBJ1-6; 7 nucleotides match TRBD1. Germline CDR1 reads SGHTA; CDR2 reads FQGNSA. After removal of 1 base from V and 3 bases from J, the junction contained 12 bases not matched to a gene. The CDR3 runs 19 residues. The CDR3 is CASSLVASTGYGYNSPLHF. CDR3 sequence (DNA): TGTGCCAGCAGCTTAGTAGCGTCGACAGGGTACGGCTATAATTCACCCCTCCACTTT.

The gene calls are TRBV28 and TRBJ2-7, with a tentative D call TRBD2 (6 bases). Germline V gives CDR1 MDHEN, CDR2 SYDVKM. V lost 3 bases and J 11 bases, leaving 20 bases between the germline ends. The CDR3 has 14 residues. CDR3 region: CASSFEAGPRSKYF. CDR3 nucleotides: TGTGCCAGCAGTTTTGAAGCGGGCCCGAGGAGTAAGTACTTC.

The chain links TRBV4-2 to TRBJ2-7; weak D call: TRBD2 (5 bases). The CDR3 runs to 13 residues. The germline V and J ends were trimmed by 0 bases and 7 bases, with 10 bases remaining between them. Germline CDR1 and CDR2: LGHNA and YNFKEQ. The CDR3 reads CASSQDKSGEQYF. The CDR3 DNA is TGTGCCAGCAGCCAAGATAAATCGGGGGAGCAGTACTTC.

The CDR3 coding sequence is TGTGCCTGGGACGGACTAGCGGGAGATGAGCAGTTCTTC. Protein sequence: CAWDGLAGDEQFF. The chain is built from TRBV30 and TRBJ2-1; TRBD2 matches at 13 bases. Germline assignment: CDR1 GTSNPN and CDR2 SVGIG (reference sequence). The CDR3 sequence is 13 residues long. V lost 5 bases to trimming and J lost 8 bases; unmatched junction nucleotides: 3.

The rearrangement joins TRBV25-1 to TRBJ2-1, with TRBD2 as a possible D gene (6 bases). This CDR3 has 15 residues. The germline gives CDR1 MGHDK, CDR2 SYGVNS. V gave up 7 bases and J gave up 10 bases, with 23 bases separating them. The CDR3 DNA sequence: TGTGCCAGCATCCCAAGGACGGGTGCCGGGGGAGAGCAGTTCTTC. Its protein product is CASIPRTGAGGEQFF.

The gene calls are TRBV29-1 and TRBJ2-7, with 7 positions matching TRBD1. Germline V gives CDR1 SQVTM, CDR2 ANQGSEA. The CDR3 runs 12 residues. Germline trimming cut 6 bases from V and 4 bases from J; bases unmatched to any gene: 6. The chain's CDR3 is CSVRGTDYEQYF. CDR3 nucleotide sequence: TGCAGCGTCAGAGGGACAGATTACGAGCAGTACTTC.

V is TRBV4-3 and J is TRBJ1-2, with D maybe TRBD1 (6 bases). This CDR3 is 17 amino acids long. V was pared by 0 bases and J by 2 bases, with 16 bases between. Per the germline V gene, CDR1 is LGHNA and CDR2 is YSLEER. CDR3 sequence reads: CASSQERRTARNYGYTF. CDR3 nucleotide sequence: TGCGCCAGCAGCCAAGAAAGGAGGACAGCAAGAAACTATGGCTACACCTTC.

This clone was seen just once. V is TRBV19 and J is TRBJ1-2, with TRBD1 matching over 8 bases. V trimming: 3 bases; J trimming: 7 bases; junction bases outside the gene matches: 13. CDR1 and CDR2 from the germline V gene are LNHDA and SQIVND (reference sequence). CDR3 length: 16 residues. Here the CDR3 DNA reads TGTGCCAGTAGTATTACCCCAGGGGGCGCGGGGATTGGCTACACCTTC. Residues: CASSITPGGAGIGYTF.

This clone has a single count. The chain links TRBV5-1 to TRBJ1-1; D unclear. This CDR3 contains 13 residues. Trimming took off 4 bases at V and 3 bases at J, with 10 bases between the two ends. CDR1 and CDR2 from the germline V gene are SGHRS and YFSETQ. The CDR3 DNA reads TGCGCCAGCAGCGAACTGGGCGACACTGAAGCTTTCTTT. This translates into CASSELGDTEAFF.

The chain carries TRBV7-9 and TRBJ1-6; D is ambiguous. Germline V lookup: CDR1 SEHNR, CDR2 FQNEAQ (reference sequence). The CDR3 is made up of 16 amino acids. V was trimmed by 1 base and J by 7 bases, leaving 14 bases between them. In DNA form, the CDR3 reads TGTGCCAGCAGCTTAGTGGTGGTATGGCGGAATTCACCCCTCCACTTT. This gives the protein CASSLVVVWRNSPLHF.

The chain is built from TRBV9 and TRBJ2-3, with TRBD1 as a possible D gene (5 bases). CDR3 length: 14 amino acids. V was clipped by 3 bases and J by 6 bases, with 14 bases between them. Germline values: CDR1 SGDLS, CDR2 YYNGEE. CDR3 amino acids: CASSASNRLDTQYF. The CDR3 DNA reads TGTGCCAGCAGCGCCTCGAACAGGCTGGATACGCAGTATTTT.

The chain's CDR3 is CASSWVVGPGVADTQYF. CDR3 in DNA: TGTGCCAGCAGCTGGGTCGTGGGCCCCGGGGTAGCAGATACGCAGTATTTT. The chain joins TRBV5-6 to TRBJ2-3; perhaps TRBD2 as D (5 bases). V shed 3 bases and J shed 4 bases, with 21 bases lying between them. CDR1 and CDR2 (germline): SGHDT, YYEEEE. The CDR3 runs to 17 residues. The full variable domain, in which reference TRBV5-6 and TRBJ2-3 provide the parts outside the CDR3, is DAGVTQSPTHLIKTRGQQVTLRCSPKSGHDTVSWYQQALGQGPQFIFQYYEEEERQRGNFPDRFSGHQFPNYSSELNVNALLLGDSALYLCASSWVVGPGVADTQYFGPGTRLTVL.

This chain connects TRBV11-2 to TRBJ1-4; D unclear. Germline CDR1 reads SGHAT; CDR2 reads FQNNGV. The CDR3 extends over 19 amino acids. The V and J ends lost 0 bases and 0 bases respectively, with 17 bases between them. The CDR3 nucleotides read TGTGCCAGCAGCTTAGACGGCGCCGTTGGCGGGTCAACTAATGAAAAACTGTTTTTT. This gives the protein CASSLDGAVGGSTNEKLFF. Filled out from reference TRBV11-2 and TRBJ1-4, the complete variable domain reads EAGVAQSPRYKIIEKRQSVAFWCNPISGHATLYWYQQILGQGPKLLIQFQNNGVVDDSQLPKDRFSAERLKGVDSTLKIQPAKLEDSAVYLCASSLDGAVGGSTNEKLFFGSGTQLSVL.

CDR3 bases: TGTGCCAGCAGCCGGGTAGCGGAACGCACAGATACGCAGTATTTT. Its translation is CASSRVAERTDTQYF. This chain uses TRBV28 with TRBJ2-3; tentative D call: TRBD2 (6 bases). CDR3 length equals 15 residues. Trimming took 6 bases from V and 1 from J, leaving 14 bases between them. Germline V lookup: CDR1 MDHEN, CDR2 SYDVKM.

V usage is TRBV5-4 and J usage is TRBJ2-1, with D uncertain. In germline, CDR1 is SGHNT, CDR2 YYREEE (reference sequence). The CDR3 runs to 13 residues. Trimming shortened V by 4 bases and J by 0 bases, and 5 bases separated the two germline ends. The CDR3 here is CASSPSSYNEQFF. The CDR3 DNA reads TGTGCCAGCAGCCCGAGCTCCTACAATGAGCAGTTCTTC.

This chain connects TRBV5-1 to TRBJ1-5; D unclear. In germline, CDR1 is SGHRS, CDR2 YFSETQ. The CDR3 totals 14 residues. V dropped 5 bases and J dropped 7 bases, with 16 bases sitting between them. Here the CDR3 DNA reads TGCGCCAGCAGTGGAAGACCTGGAGGGCAGCCCCAGCATTTT. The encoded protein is CASSGRPGGQPQHF.

CDR3 in DNA: TGCGCCAGCAGCTCGGGACAGGGTCGGGAGACCCAGTACTTC. This gives the protein CASSSGQGRETQYF. The chain employs TRBV5-1 and TRBJ2-5; 9 nucleotides match TRBD1. This CDR3 region has 14 residues. Germline V gene lookup returns CDR1 SGHRS and CDR2 YFSETQ. Trimming at V came to 3 bases and at J to 5 bases, leaving 5 bases not matched to a gene. The entire variable domain, with the rest obtained from reference TRBV5-1 and TRBJ2-5, is as follows: KAGVTQTPRYLIKTRGQQVTLSCSPISGHRSVSWYQQTPGQGLQFLFEYFSETQRNKGNFPGRFSGRQFSNSRSEMNVSTLELGDSALYLCASSSGQGRETQYFGPGTRLLVL.

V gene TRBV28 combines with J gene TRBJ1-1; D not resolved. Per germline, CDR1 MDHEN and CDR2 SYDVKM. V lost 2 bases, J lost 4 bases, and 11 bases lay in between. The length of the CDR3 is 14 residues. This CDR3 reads CASSLGQASTEAFF. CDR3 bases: TGTGCCAGCAGTTTAGGGCAAGCCTCCACTGAAGCTTTCTTT.

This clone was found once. CDR3 sequence: CASRAGTGGDTQYF. The CDR3 region has the DNA TGCGCCAGCAGGGCTGGGACAGGGGGAGATACGCAGTATTTT. This rearrangement joins TRBV5-1 to TRBJ2-3; 11 bases line up with TRBD1. Germline CDR1 SGHRS, CDR2 YFSETQ. V shed 5 bases, J shed 5 bases, and the junction held 4 bases outside the gene matches. This CDR3 has 14 residues.

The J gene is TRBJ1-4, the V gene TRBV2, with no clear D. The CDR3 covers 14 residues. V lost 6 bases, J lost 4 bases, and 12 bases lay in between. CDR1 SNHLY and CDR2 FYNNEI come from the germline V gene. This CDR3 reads CASSPLVDNEKLFF. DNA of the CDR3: TGTGCCAGCAGCCCCCTAGTTGATAATGAAAAACTGTTTTTT.

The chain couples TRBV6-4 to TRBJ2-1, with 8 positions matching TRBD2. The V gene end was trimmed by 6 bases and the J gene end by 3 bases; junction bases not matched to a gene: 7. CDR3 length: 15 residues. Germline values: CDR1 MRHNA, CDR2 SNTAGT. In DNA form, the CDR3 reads TGTGCCAGCAGCGAGCGGGAGCAGGACTACAATGAGCAGTTCTTC. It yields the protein CASSEREQDYNEQFF.

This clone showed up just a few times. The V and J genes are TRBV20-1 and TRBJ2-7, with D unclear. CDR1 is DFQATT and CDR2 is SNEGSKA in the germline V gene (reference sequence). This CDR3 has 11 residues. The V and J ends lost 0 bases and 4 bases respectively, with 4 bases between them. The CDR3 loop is CSARDGYEQYF. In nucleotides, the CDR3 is TGCAGTGCTAGAGACGGGTACGAGCAGTACTTC.

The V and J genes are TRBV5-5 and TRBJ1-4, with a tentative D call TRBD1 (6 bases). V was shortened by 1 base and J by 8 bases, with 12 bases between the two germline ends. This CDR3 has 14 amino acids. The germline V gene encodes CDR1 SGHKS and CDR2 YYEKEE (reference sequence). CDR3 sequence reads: CASSLLQGREKLFF. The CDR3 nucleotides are TGTGCCAGCAGCTTGCTACAGGGTCGAGAAAAACTGTTTTTT.

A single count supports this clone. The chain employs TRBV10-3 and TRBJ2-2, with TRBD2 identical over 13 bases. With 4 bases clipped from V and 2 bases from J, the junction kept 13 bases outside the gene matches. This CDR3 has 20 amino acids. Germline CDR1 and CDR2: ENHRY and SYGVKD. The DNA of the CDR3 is TGTGCCATCAGTGCGGCGGAGACTAGCGGGAGGCTAAGCAACACCGGGGAGCTGTTTTTT. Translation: CAISAAETSGRLSNTGELFF.